The 28 T cell receptor beta chains listed next were all sequenced from one sample in a study of blood T cell repertoires in COVID-19. Sequencing was performed with immunoSEQ multiplex PCR; in TCRdb, only in-frame clones are kept and a portion is missing. The table shows about 100,000 clones, with roughly 90% occurring only once. Input material: peripheral blood. The source is a man in his thirties or forties in a cohort sampled during active COVID-19.

V is TRBV30 and J is TRBJ1-2; 10 positions match TRBD1. This CDR3 spans 12 amino acids. Trimming cost V 4 bases and J 7 bases; bases outside gene matches: 3. Germline V gives CDR1 GTSNPN, CDR2 SVGIG (reference sequence). CDR3 loop: CAWTWDRGGYTF. CDR3 nucleotides: TGTGCCTGGACTTGGGACAGGGGTGGCTACACCTTC.

This clone has more than one count but fewer than ten. This chain uses TRBV5-1 with TRBJ2-7; 7 nucleotides align to TRBD1. The V gene's germline CDR1 is SGHRS and CDR2 YFSETQ. With V trimmed by 3 bases and J by 3 bases, 3 bases remained unmatched. This CDR3 spans 13 amino acids. CDR3 nucleotide sequence: TGCGCCAGCAGCTGGACAGGTTTCTACGAGCAGTACTTC. It codes for CASSWTGFYEQYF. Full variable domain (outside the CDR3, taken from reference TRBV5-1 and TRBJ2-7): KAGVTQTPRYLIKTRGQQVTLSCSPISGHRSVSWYQQTPGQGLQFLFEYFSETQRNKGNFPGRFSGRQFSNSRSEMNVSTLELGDSALYLCASSWTGFYEQYFGPGTRLTVT.

This clone has a handful of counts. The chain carries TRBV29-1 and TRBJ1-1; possibly TRBD1 for D (5 bases). CDR1 is SQVTM, CDR2 ANQGSEA, per germline. Deletions cut 4 bases from V and 3 bases from J, with 12 bases between. This CDR3 has 13 amino acids. The CDR3 spells CSVGRGKYTEAFF. CDR3 DNA: TGCAGCGTTGGCCGGGGGAAGTACACTGAAGCTTTCTTT.

In the case of this clone: A much larger clone lies one base from this, so it may be a read error. V is TRBV10-1 and J is TRBJ1-6, with D perhaps matching TRBD1 (5 bases). The germline V gene encodes CDR1 WNHNN and CDR2 SYGVQD (reference sequence). The CDR3 is 14 residues long. DNA of the CDR3: TGCGCCAGCTGTGACGGGGGGGTGAGATCACCCCTCCACTTT. Encoded protein: CASCDGGVRSPLHF.

The chain is built from TRBV4-1 and TRBJ2-7, with TRBD1 matching over 8 bases. The length of the CDR3 is 15 residues. V shed 0 bases and J 7 bases; nucleotides not matched to a gene: 8. The V gene's germline CDR1 is MGHRA and CDR2 YSYEKL. CDR3 nucleotides: TGCGCCAGCAGCCAAGAGTGGACAGGGCTCGGGGAGCAGTACTTC. It specifies CASSQEWTGLGEQYF.

V gene TRBV7-6 combines with J gene TRBJ1-1; a possible D gene is TRBD1 (6 bases). V was cut by 1 base and J by 8 bases, with 14 bases left in between. The CDR3 sequence is 14 residues long. Germline V gene data show CDR1 as SGHVS and CDR2 as FNYEAQ. Here the CDR3 reads CASSLGEGVGEAFF. The CDR3 DNA follows: TGTGCCAGCAGCTTAGGGGAGGGGGTAGGGGAAGCTTTCTTT.

The CDR3 region is CASSDQRRGSYEQYF. The CDR3 DNA reads TGTGCCAGCAGTGATCAACGGCGGGGGTCCTACGAGCAGTACTTC. J is TRBJ2-7 and V is TRBV6-6, with TRBD2 matching over 7 bases. Germline assignment: CDR1 MNHNY and CDR2 SVGAGI (reference sequence). V was clipped by 5 bases and J by 1 base; unmatched bases: 8. This CDR3 has 15 residues.

The chain employs TRBV5-1 and TRBJ2-3; D gene uncertain. This CDR3 comprises 15 residues. Germline V CDR1 and CDR2: SGHRS, YFSETQ. V was trimmed by 2 bases and J by 2 bases, leaving 12 bases between them. The CDR3 loop reads CASSFVQLNTDTQYF. CDR3 DNA sequence: TGCGCCAGCAGCTTCGTGCAGTTAAACACAGATACGCAGTATTTT. The variable domain in full, with the rest retrieved from reference TRBV5-1 and TRBJ2-3, is KAGVTQTPRYLIKTRGQQVTLSCSPISGHRSVSWYQQTPGQGLQFLFEYFSETQRNKGNFPGRFSGRQFSNSRSEMNVSTLELGDSALYLCASSFVQLNTDTQYFGPGTRLTVL.

CDR3: CAGSGGLNEQFF. The DNA for the CDR3 is TGTGCCGGAAGCGGGGGTCTCAATGAGCAGTTCTTC. This chain connects TRBV7-9 to TRBJ2-1, with 8 bases matching TRBD2. V lost 11 bases, J lost 6 bases, and 6 bases stayed unmatched. Germline-derived CDR1 and CDR2 are SEHNR and FQNEAQ (reference sequence). The CDR3 totals 12 residues.

The chain has TRBV6-5 and TRBJ2-5, with a possible D match to TRBD1 (5 bases). The CDR3 sequence is 15 residues long. CDR1 is MNHEY and CDR2 is SVGAGI in the germline V gene. V was trimmed by 0 bases and J by 6 bases, leaving 14 bases between them. The CDR3 DNA is TGTGCCAGCAGTTACTCGAGGCAGGGAAGGCAGACCCAGTACTTC. Translating gives CASSYSRQGRQTQYF.

V is TRBV5-5 and J is TRBJ2-5, with 11 bases identical to TRBD1. This CDR3 is built from 15 residues. Germline CDR1 reads SGHKS; CDR2 reads YYEKEE (reference sequence). V dropped 2 bases and J dropped 2; count of bases not matched to a gene: 2. CDR3 DNA sequence: TGTGCCAGCAGCTTTTGGGACAGGGGGCAAGAGACCCAGTACTTC. Protein sequence: CASSFWDRGQETQYF.

The genes are TRBV5-1 and TRBJ2-3; 7 bases fit TRBD1. This CDR3 has 17 residues. Germline V gene data show CDR1 as SGHRS and CDR2 as YFSETQ. J lost 1 base, V lost 0 bases, and 8 bases had no gene match. The CDR3 reads CASSLAYRGQRTDTQYF. CDR3 DNA: TGCGCCAGCAGCTTGGCGTATAGGGGACAGCGCACAGATACGCAGTATTTT.

This clone was picked up one time. The chain employs TRBV7-2 and TRBJ2-7; 10 nucleotides line up with TRBD1. This CDR3 has 15 amino acids. V trimming: 0 bases; J trimming: 9 bases; junction bases outside the gene matches: 8. CDR1 and CDR2 from the germline V gene are SGHTA and FQGNSA. The CDR3 here is CASSLAVTGGAWQYF. The CDR3 DNA is TGTGCCAGCAGCTTAGCAGTGACAGGGGGCGCTTGGCAGTACTTC.

The chain employs TRBV29-1 and TRBJ2-5; 9 bases line up with TRBD1. The CDR3 is 15 amino acids. Germline V gives CDR1 SQVTM, CDR2 ANQGSEA. J was trimmed by 1 base and V by 3 bases; bases with no gene match: 6. For the CDR3, the DNA is TGCAGCGTTGAGGGACAGGGATCCCCCCAAGAGACCCAGTACTTC. The encoded protein is CSVEGQGSPQETQYF. Combining the CDR3 with reference TRBV29-1 and TRBJ2-5 gives the whole variable domain SAVISQKPSRDICQRGTSLTIQCQVDSQVTMMFWYRQQPGQSLTLIATANQGSEATYESGFVIDKFPISRPNLTFSTLTVSNMSPEDSSIYLCSVEGQGSPQETQYFGPGTRLLVL.

The V call is TRBV27, the J call TRBJ1-4; no clear D gene. CDR3 size: 15 residues. The V end lost 2 bases, the J end lost 0 bases, and 7 bases lay between the germline ends. CDR1 is MNHEY, CDR2 SMNVEV, per germline (reference sequence). The CDR3 region is CASSLDTATNEKLFF. The CDR3 DNA is TGTGCCAGCAGTTTAGACACCGCAACTAATGAAAAACTGTTTTTT.

This chain connects TRBV4-1 to TRBJ2-3, with 7 bases identical to TRBD2. Germline loops: CDR1 MGHRA, CDR2 YSYEKL. The CDR3 extends over 17 amino acids. Trimming at V came to 3 bases and at J to 1 base, leaving 10 bases not matched to a gene. The CDR3 here is CASSHYRGGGGTDTQYF. The CDR3 DNA follows: TGCGCCAGCAGCCACTACCGTGGGGGAGGGGGCACAGATACGCAGTATTTT.

V usage is TRBV3-1 (or the pseudogene TRBV3-2) and J usage is TRBJ1-1; 10 bases match TRBD1. After removal of 3 bases from V and 2 bases from J, the junction contained 6 bases not matched to a gene. Per germline, CDR1 LGHDT and CDR2 YNNKEL (reference sequence). The CDR3 sequence is 16 residues long. The DNA of the CDR3 is TGTGCCAGCAGCCAGACAGGGGGCGGGGATAACACTGAAGCTTTCTTT. Translation: CASSQTGGGDNTEAFF.

The V call is TRBV4-3, the J call TRBJ2-5; 7 positions match TRBD2. Unmatched junction bases numbered 5, after V lost 4 bases and J lost 3 bases. The CDR3 sequence is 14 residues long. Per the germline V gene, CDR1 is LGHNA and CDR2 is YSLEER. The CDR3 here is CASSRTLAEETQYF. CDR3 nucleotide sequence: TGCGCCAGCAGCCGAACCCTAGCGGAAGAGACCCAGTACTTC.

This clone occurred a few times. The chain uses TRBV3-1 (or the pseudogene TRBV3-2) and TRBJ1-1; D uncertain. Trimming left V 1 base short and J 5 bases short, with 5 bases between. The CDR3 spans 12 residues. Germline values: CDR1 LGHDT, CDR2 YNNKEL (reference sequence). This CDR3 reads CASSQVPTEAFF. CDR3 coding DNA: TGTGCCAGCAGCCAAGTCCCTACTGAAGCTTTCTTT.

The V gene is TRBV14, the J gene TRBJ2-7; 7 positions agree with TRBD1. The junction had 3 bases not matched to a gene; V was cut back by 2 bases and J by 2 bases. The germline gives CDR1 SGHDN, CDR2 FVKESK. This CDR3 contains 14 residues. CDR3 in DNA: TGTGCCAGCAGCCAACTACAGGGGACCTACGAGCAGTACTTC. It codes for CASSQLQGTYEQYF.

The chain uses TRBV6-2 or TRBV6-3 and TRBJ1-2, with 8 bases fitting TRBD1. The CDR3 totals 14 residues. CDR1 is MNHEY and CDR2 is SVGEGT in the germline V gene. J was trimmed by 9 bases and V by 6 bases; bases with no gene match: 12. The chain's CDR3 is CASSKTGQGSSYTF. In nucleotides, the CDR3 is TGTGCCAGCAGCAAAACCGGACAGGGTTCGAGCTACACCTTC.

The V gene is TRBV6-5, the J gene TRBJ2-7; 10 bases are a match to TRBD1. Germline CDR1 reads MNHEY; CDR2 reads SVGAGI. Trimming cost V 11 bases and J 7 bases; bases outside gene matches: 14. CDR3 length equals 14 residues. Here the CDR3 reads CAGSPTGGIGEQYF. The CDR3 nucleotides are TGTGCCGGTAGCCCGACAGGGGGCATAGGGGAGCAGTACTTC.

This clone has a handful of counts. The same CDR3 also results from other DNA sequences found in this sample. The chain is built from TRBV6-5 and TRBJ2-1, with TRBD1 matching over 7 bases. Unmatched junction bases numbered 9, after V lost 6 bases and J lost 16 bases. The germline gives CDR1 MNHEY, CDR2 SVGAGI. CDR3 length: 11 residues. CDR3 in amino acids: CASREPGTAFF. The CDR3 DNA follows: TGTGCCAGCAGGGAGCCGGGGACAGCCTTCTTC.

V usage is TRBV7-9 and J usage is TRBJ2-5, with 10 bases aligning to TRBD2. Germline CDR1 reads SEHNR; CDR2 reads FQNEAQ (reference sequence). V shed 4 bases and J 4 bases; nucleotides not matched to a gene: 6. CDR3 length: 15 residues. CDR3 amino acids: CASSSSLAGAETQYF. In DNA form, the CDR3 reads TGTGCCAGCAGCTCGAGCCTAGCGGGGGCAGAGACCCAGTACTTC. The entire variable domain, with the rest obtained from reference TRBV7-9 and TRBJ2-5, is as follows: DTGVSQNPRHKITKRGQNVTFRCDPISEHNRLYWYRQTLGQGPEFLTYFQNEAQLEKSRLLSDRFSAERPKGSFSTLEIQRTEQGDSAMYLCASSSSLAGAETQYFGPGTRLLVL.

The rearrangement joins TRBV27 to TRBJ1-2; tentatively, D is TRBD1 (5 bases). V was shortened by 3 bases and J by 8 bases, with 19 bases between the two germline ends. Germline-derived CDR1 and CDR2 are MNHEY and SMNVEV (reference sequence). The CDR3 consists of 15 residues. The CDR3 region is CASSFFGRGNEGYTF. The CDR3 DNA sequence: TGTGCCAGCAGTTTTTTCGGACGGGGGAATGAGGGCTACACCTTC.

This chain connects TRBV6-1 to TRBJ1-6, with 10 bases matching TRBD1. Trimming removed 0 bases from V and 7 bases from J; junction bases left unmatched: 6. CDR3 size: 17 residues. Per germline, CDR1 MNHNS and CDR2 SASEGT. CDR3 nucleotide sequence: TGTGCCAGCAGTGAAGCTGGAGGGACAGGGGCCAATTCACCCCTCCACTTT. It is translated as CASSEAGGTGANSPLHF.

This chain links TRBV18 with TRBJ1-1, with a tentative D call TRBD1 (6 bases). The CDR3 runs 18 residues. V lost 6 bases to trimming and J lost 7 bases, with 30 bases between them. The germline CDR1 and CDR2 sequences are KGHSH and LQKENI. The CDR3 coding sequence is TGTGCCAGCTCCGCTACGGTTCTCACCGCGGGGGCACCCGTTGAAGCTTTCTTT. It is translated as CASSATVLTAGAPVEAFF.

The rearrangement uses TRBV29-1 and TRBJ2-1, with TRBD1 identical over 8 bases. CDR1 SQVTM and CDR2 ANQGSEA come from the germline V gene. The CDR3 spans 12 residues. V lost 6 bases and J lost 7; bases outside the gene matches: 5. The CDR3 sequence is CSVRTGLNEQFF. The CDR3 DNA reads TGCAGCGTCAGGACAGGGTTGAATGAGCAGTTCTTC.